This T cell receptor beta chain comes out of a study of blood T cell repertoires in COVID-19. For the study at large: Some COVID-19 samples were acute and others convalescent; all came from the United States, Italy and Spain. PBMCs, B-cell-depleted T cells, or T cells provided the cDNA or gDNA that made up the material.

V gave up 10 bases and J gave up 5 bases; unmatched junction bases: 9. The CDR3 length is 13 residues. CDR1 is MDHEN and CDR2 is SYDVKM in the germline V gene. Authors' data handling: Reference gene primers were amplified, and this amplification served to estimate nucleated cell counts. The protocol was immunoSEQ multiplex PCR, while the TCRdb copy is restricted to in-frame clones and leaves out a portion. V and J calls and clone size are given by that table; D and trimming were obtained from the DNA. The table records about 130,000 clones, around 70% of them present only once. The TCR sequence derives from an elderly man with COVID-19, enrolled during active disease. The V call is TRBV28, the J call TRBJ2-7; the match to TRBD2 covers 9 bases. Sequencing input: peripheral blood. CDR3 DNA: TGTGCCACCCGAGGGACTAGCTTCCACGAGCAGTACTTC. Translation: CATRGTSFHEQYF.